This entry lists 20 T cell receptor beta chains sequenced from one sample in a study of T-cell memory formation after mild COVID-19. TCRdb recomputed calls from the 5' RACE reads with MiXCR, one row per CDR3 protein. The sample holds hundreds of thousands of distinct CDR3 sequences; roughly 18% are singletons and the top ten take roughly 21%. The sequencing input was PBMCs or a T cell subset sorted from them (not recorded which). Source of these receptors: a man aged 18 to 29 who had mild COVID-19 (a few samples of this study predate the infection). Cell type and time point are not known.

The J gene is TRBJ1-2, the V gene TRBV5-6; D is uncertain. V was cut by 4 bases and J by 2 bases, with 9 bases left in between. Germline V gene sequence: CDR1 SGHDT, CDR2 YYEEEE. This CDR3 region has 13 residues. The CDR3 loop is CASSQSFNYGYTF. The CDR3 DNA is TGTGCCAGCAGCCAAAGCTTCAACTATGGCTACACCTTC.

This chain uses TRBV20-1 with TRBJ2-1; 7 positions match TRBD1. Trimming took 7 bases from V and 9 from J; bases not matched to a gene: 9. The CDR3 contains 12 residues. The V gene's germline CDR1 is DFQATT and CDR2 SNEGSKA (reference sequence). The CDR3 DNA follows: TGCAGTGGCAGGACAGGTTTTGCTGAGCAGTTCTTC. It translates to CSGRTGFAEQFF.

This clonotype was observed a few times. The rearrangement uses TRBV20-1 and TRBJ2-2, with 10 bases identical to TRBD1. Germline lookup yields CDR1 DFQATT and CDR2 SNEGSKA (reference sequence). This CDR3 has 13 residues. The CDR3 loop is CRPDRGQVGELFF. CDR3 coding DNA: TGCAGACCTGACAGGGGGCAAGTCGGGGAGCTGTTTTTT.

V and J are TRBV11-2 and TRBJ1-1; D is undetermined. Germline lookup yields CDR1 SGHAT and CDR2 FQNNGV. The CDR3 contains 16 residues. V dropped 1 base and J dropped 0 bases, with 12 bases sitting between them. The CDR3 here is CASSLGSAGLNTEAFF. The CDR3 DNA sequence: TGTGCCAGCAGCTTAGGGTCGGCGGGCCTGAACACTGAAGCTTTCTTT.

In its sample, this clonotype was seen a few times. In DNA form, the CDR3 reads TGTGCCATCAGGCCAGGAGACCCCACAGATACGCAGTATTTT. It encodes CAIRPGDPTDTQYF. The V call is TRBV10-3, the J call TRBJ2-3, with D hard to call. The V gene lost 6 bases and the J gene lost 2 bases, with 12 bases spanning the gap. This CDR3 contains 14 residues. CDR1 ENHRY and CDR2 SYGVKD come from the germline V gene.

The sample holds one count of this clonotype. The V call is TRBV3-1, the J call TRBJ1-1, with unresolved D. V was clipped by 7 bases and J by 0 bases, with 6 bases between them. From germline, CDR1 is LGHDT and CDR2 YNNKEL (reference sequence). This CDR3 is built from 12 residues. Here the CDR3 DNA reads TGTGCCAGCAAGGGTATGAACACTGAAGCTTTCTTT. Its translation is CASKGMNTEAFF.

The table lists this clonotype with a few counts. The rearrangement joins TRBV6-6 to TRBJ1-2; maybe TRBD1 (5 bases). Trimming took 6 bases from V and 8 from J, leaving 19 bases between them. Germline lookup yields CDR1 MNHNY and CDR2 SVGAGI (reference sequence). The CDR3 is 14 residues long. Here the CDR3 DNA reads TGTGCCAGCAGGAATTCGGGCCTGAGGGACGGCTACACCTTC. Protein product: CASRNSGLRDGYTF.

This clonotype appeared a few times. The chain uses TRBV6-5 and TRBJ1-6; a weak D match, TRBD1 (5 bases). The V and J ends lost 2 bases and 0 bases respectively, with 11 bases between them. The CDR3 is made up of 17 amino acids. Germline-derived CDR1 and CDR2 are MNHEY and SVGAGI. CDR3 protein: CASSYVSGPSYNSPLHF. In nucleotides, the CDR3 is TGTGCCAGCAGTTACGTCTCGGGGCCCTCCTATAATTCACCCCTCCACTTT.

J is TRBJ2-6 and V is TRBV18; perhaps TRBD2 as D (6 bases). The germline CDR1 and CDR2 sequences are KGHSH and LQKENI. Trimming left V 0 bases short and J 3 bases short, with 12 bases between. The CDR3 has 17 amino acids. The CDR3 is CASSPPRGGGGANVLTF. The CDR3 nucleotides are TGTGCCAGCTCACCACCCCGGGGAGGAGGTGGGGCCAACGTCCTGACTTTC.

This clonotype was seen more than once but under ten times. The V and J genes are TRBV5-1 and TRBJ1-1, with D possibly TRBD1 on 6 matching bases. Trimming cost V 6 bases and J 1 base, with 16 bases left between them. The CDR3 runs 15 residues. CDR1 SGHRS and CDR2 YFSETQ come from the germline V gene. DNA for the CDR3: TGCGCCAGCACCAGCCAGGGGACCGGGAACACTGAAGCTTTCTTT. This codes for CASTSQGTGNTEAFF.

V gene TRBV7-9 combines with J gene TRBJ2-7; 11 nucleotides agree with TRBD2. Germline-derived CDR1 and CDR2 are SEHNR and FQNEAQ (reference sequence). The CDR3 consists of 15 residues. Unmatched junction bases numbered 4, after V lost 4 bases and J lost 2 bases. CDR3 in amino acids: CASSSGTSGPYEQYV. The CDR3 nucleotides are TGTGCCAGCAGCTCCGGGACTAGCGGCCCCTACGAGCAGTACGTC.

CDR3: CSARGGGPPNEQFF. Written as DNA, the CDR3 is TGCAGTGCTAGGGGCGGGGGACCGCCCAATGAGCAGTTCTTC. V usage is TRBV20-1 and J usage is TRBJ2-1; TRBD2 matches at 7 bases. The CDR3 has 14 amino acids. CDR1 and CDR2 (germline): DFQATT, SNEGSKA (reference sequence). The V gene end was trimmed by 3 bases and the J gene end by 6 bases; junction bases not matched to a gene: 8.

This clonotype was found many times. This chain connects TRBV6-2 or TRBV6-3 to TRBJ2-3, with a weak D call TRBD2 (5 bases). V was shortened by 5 bases and J by 3 bases, with 12 bases between the two germline ends. CDR1 and CDR2 (germline): MNHEY, SVGEGT. The CDR3 is made up of 14 amino acids. CDR3 residues: CASSDFLATDTQYF. The DNA of the CDR3 is TGTGCCAGCAGTGATTTTTTAGCGACAGATACGCAGTATTTT.

This clonotype has more than one count but fewer than ten. The CDR3 DNA reads TGTGCCAGCAGAGAAGAGCGGACAGGGGAGTCACCCCTCCACTTT. It encodes CASREERTGESPLHF. This chain joins TRBV12-3 or TRBV12-4 and TRBJ1-6; 9 bases match TRBD1. CDR3 length: 15 residues. Trimming removed 6 bases from V and 10 bases from J; junction bases left unmatched: 10.

This clonotype has only a few counts. This chain links TRBV5-6 with TRBJ2-1; no definite D call. The germline CDR1 and CDR2 sequences are SGHDT and YYEEEE. Trimming took 4 bases from V and 8 from J, leaving 13 bases between them. The CDR3 runs 13 residues. CDR3 residues: CASSRSGFDEQFF. CDR3 DNA: TGTGCCAGCAGCCGTTCCGGATTCGATGAGCAGTTCTTC.

This clonotype was recorded once. The rearrangement uses TRBV19 and TRBJ1-1; TRBD1 might be the D (5 bases). V lost 1 base and J 2 bases, leaving 11 bases between the germline ends. Germline-derived CDR1 and CDR2 are LNHDA and SQIVND (reference sequence). The CDR3 consists of 15 residues. This CDR3 reads CASSIARGRNTEAFF. CDR3 coding DNA: TGTGCCAGTAGTATAGCAAGGGGACGTAACACTGAAGCTTTCTTT.

The chain uses TRBV27 and TRBJ1-6; D is perhaps TRBD1 (5 bases). Trimming took 4 bases from V and 7 from J, leaving 14 bases between them. The CDR3 is 15 residues long. The germline V gene has CDR1 MNHEY and CDR2 SMNVEV (reference sequence). The CDR3 region is CASSYYSGTNSPLHF. The CDR3 DNA reads as TGTGCCAGCAGTTACTACAGTGGGACGAATTCACCCCTCCACTTT.

The rearrangement uses TRBV29-1 and TRBJ2-7; no reliable D call. The CDR3 spans 13 residues. Germline loops: CDR1 SQVTM, CDR2 ANQGSEA. Trimming took off 4 bases at V and 0 bases at J, with 10 bases between the two ends. The CDR3 spells CSVVPDNSYEQYF. The CDR3 DNA follows: TGCAGCGTTGTCCCAGATAACTCCTACGAGCAGTACTTC.

This clonotype turned up a few times. The chain employs TRBV4-1 and TRBJ2-2; 9 bases are a match to TRBD2. Germline CDR1 MGHRA, CDR2 YSYEKL. This CDR3 comprises 16 residues. V shed 4 bases and J 5 bases; nucleotides not matched to a gene: 8. CDR3 sequence (DNA): TGCGCCAGCAGCCGCCGCGGGGGGGCCGGTACCGGGGAGCTGTTTTTT. Its protein is CASSRRGGAGTGELFF.

This sequence joins TRBV6-5 and TRBJ2-5; D might be TRBD1 (6 bases). V lost 2 bases and J lost 6, with 19 bases in between. CDR3 length: 16 residues. Germline CDR1 is MNHEY and CDR2 is SVGAGI. As DNA, the CDR3 is TGTGCCAGCAGTTACGGTGGTCATCAGGGGAGCAAGACCCAGTACTTC. Translating gives CASSYGGHQGSKTQYF.